A selection of T cell receptor beta chains follows, all from one sample in a study of cytomegalovirus exposure and HLA in healthy donors. The protocol was immunoSEQ multiplex PCR, while the TCRdb copy is restricted to in-frame clones and leaves out a portion. The data show some 180,000 clones, just over 75% seen once. Specimen: PBMCs. All receptors come from a man aged 18 to 30 in good health and CMV-seronegative. CDR3s include the opening cysteine and the closing phenylalanine or tryptophan. A D gene is named only where the DNA matches it firmly. Expanded clones are given a class, and other clones once, few, many or no size at all.

>-|TRBJ2-1|-|TRBV4-3|13
CASSQDVGREQFF
TGCGCCAGCAGCCAAGATGTTGGGCGTGAGCAGTTCTTC
>-|TRBJ2-5|few|TRBV5-5|16
CASSTQPGHLQETQYF
TGTGCCAGCAGCACACAACCGGGACACCTCCAAGAGACCCAGTACTTC
>-|TRBJ2-2|-|TRBV7-2|16
CASSVVTGNLGGELFF
TGTGCCAGCAGCGTCGTAACAGGGAATCTAGGGGGGGAGCTGTTTTTT
>-|TRBJ1-1|-|TRBV6-6|14
CASTRGGTLTEAFF
TGTGCCAGCACCAGGGGAGGGACACTGACTGAAGCTTTCTTT
>TRBD2|TRBJ2-7|-|TRBV5-1|11
CASRIGGEQYF
TGCGCCAGCAGGATCGGGGGGGAGCAGTACTTC
>TRBD2|TRBJ2-7|few|TRBV2|17
CASSGPSGRIFSYEQYF
TGTGCCAGCAGTGGTCCTAGCGGGAGAATTTTCTCCTACGAGCAGTACTTC
>-|TRBJ2-3|-|TRBV9|11
CASSFSDTQYF
TGTGCCAGCAGCTTCTCAGATACGCAGTATTTT
>-|TRBJ1-1|-|TRBV10-3|15
CAISPRETLNTEAFF
TGTGCCATCAGTCCCCGAGAAACCCTGAACACTGAAGCTTTCTTT
>-|TRBJ1-4|-|TRBV27|14
CASKGSGKGEKLFF
TGTGCCAGCAAGGGGTCAGGGAAAGGTGAAAAACTGTTTTTT
>TRBD1|TRBJ2-3|-|TRBV6-5|14
CASSLGQFTDTQYF
TGTGCCAGCAGCCTGGGACAGTTCACAGATACGCAGTATTTT
>TRBD1|TRBJ2-1|-|TRBV13|15
CASSLGQGVFNEQFF
TGTGCCAGCAGCTTGGGGCAGGGGGTTTTCAATGAGCAGTTCTTC
>TRBD1|TRBJ1-1|-|TRBV27|15
CASSLQGARSTEAFF
TGTGCCAGCAGTCTGCAGGGGGCAAGGTCCACTGAAGCTTTCTTT
>-|TRBJ1-3|few|TRBV5-4|16
CASSLDWGVAGNTIYF
TGTGCCAGCAGCTTGGATTGGGGAGTAGCTGGAAACACCATATATTTT
>TRBD1|TRBJ2-7|-|TRBV30|13
CAWRGTGTYEQYF
TGTGCCTGGAGAGGGACAGGGACCTACGAGCAGTACTTC
>TRBD1|TRBJ2-7|-|TRBV11-3|15
CASSLSRQGPYEQYF
TGTGCCAGCAGCTTATCGCGACAGGGTCCTTACGAGCAGTACTTC
>TRBD2|TRBJ2-5|-|TRBV29-1|17
CSVPRLADFTTKETQYF
TGCAGCGTCCCCCGGCTAGCGGACTTTACTACCAAAGAGACCCAGTACTTC
>-|TRBJ1-2|-|TRBV5-1|13
CASSLASNYGYTF
TGCGCCAGCAGCTTGGCGTCCAACTATGGCTACACCTTC
>TRBD2|TRBJ2-7|few|TRBV29-1|15
CSVARLAGGSYEQYF
TGCAGCGTTGCTAGACTAGCGGGAGGCTCCTACGAGCAGTACTTC
>-|TRBJ2-2|-|TRBV7-9|14
CASSLYSNTGELFF
TGTGCCAGCAGCTTATATTCGAACACCGGGGAGCTGTTTTTT
>-|TRBJ2-3|few|TRBV6-6|15
CASSYGDTYTDTQYF
TGTGCCAGCAGTTACGGTGACACATACACAGATACGCAGTATTTT
>TRBD2|TRBJ2-4|-|TRBV11-2|18
CASSLIRGGSTTKNIQYF
TGTGCCAGCAGCTTAATACGGGGGGGGTCTACTACAAAAAACATTCAGTACTTC
>-|TRBJ2-1|-|TRBV18|14
CASSPGQLNNEQFF
TGTGCCAGCTCACCAGGACAGTTGAACAATGAGCAGTTCTTC
>-|TRBJ2-7|-|TRBV5-3|14
CANLGGARRCEQYF
TGTGCCAACCTTGGGGGGGCTAGGCGCTGCGAGCAGTACTTC